The 13 T cell receptor beta chains below come from one sample, sequenced in a study of T cell responses to AZD1222 COVID-19 vaccine (dated by TCRdb to the early 2020s). The receptor library was made with the immunoSEQ multiplex PCR assay. The immuneACCESS repertoire file appears here via TCRdb, limited to in-frame rearrangements. These files lack a portion of the clones; in checked studies, under half of the deficit traces to unresolved V genes, and the cause of the others is not known. This sample is represented by some 180,000 clones; 90% to 95% of them were singletons. The ten most abundant clones make up around 1.6% of the sample. What this sample's time point label stands for: about 28 days (+/-7) after the second vaccine dose. The specimen was peripheral blood, collected 28 days after the second AZD1222 dose. Receptors were obtained from an adult who received the AZD1222 COVID-19 vaccine.

Only a few counts were recorded for this clone. The chain couples TRBV5-1 to TRBJ2-2, with TRBD2 matching over 10 bases. V lost 4 bases, J lost 7 bases, and 13 bases stayed unmatched. CDR3 length: 17 amino acids. The germline V gene has CDR1 SGHRS and CDR2 YFSETQ. This CDR3 reads CASSPTSSGGQGGELFF. As DNA, the CDR3 is TGCGCCAGCAGCCCGACCTCTAGCGGGGGCCAGGGCGGGGAGCTGTTTTTT.

This chain links TRBV24-1 with TRBJ1-2; D is ambiguous. Trimming took 4 bases from V and 8 from J, leaving 10 bases between them. Germline V lookup: CDR1 KGHDR, CDR2 SFDVKD. This CDR3 contains 12 residues. For the CDR3, the DNA is TGTGCCACCAGTGACCGGAATGGGGGCTACACCTTC. Translated: CATSDRNGGYTF.

This chain links TRBV9 with TRBJ2-2; 8 nucleotides line up with TRBD1. V lost 6 bases and J lost 5; bases outside the gene matches: 9. CDR1 is SGDLS, CDR2 YYNGEE, per germline. CDR3 length: 15 residues. In DNA form, the CDR3 reads TGTGCCAGCACCCAGGGGGCGGTGAGGACCGGGGAGCTGTTTTTT. Translating it yields CASTQGAVRTGELFF.

The chain joins TRBV29-1 to TRBJ2-7; 7 bases fit TRBD2. The V segment lost 3 bases and the J segment 6 bases; nucleotides outside the gene matches: 5. The CDR3 consists of 12 residues. CDR1 is SQVTM, CDR2 ANQGSEA, per germline. CDR3 coding DNA: TGCAGCGTTGAGGCGGGAGTGGGCGAGCAGTACTTC. Translating gives CSVEAGVGEQYF.

The V and J genes are TRBV5-1 and TRBJ2-7; D is perhaps TRBD2 (5 bases). CDR3 length: 14 residues. V lost 6 bases, J lost 0 bases, and 13 bases lay in between. CDR1 is SGHRS, CDR2 YFSETQ, per germline. DNA of the CDR3: TGCGCCAGCAAACGGGGTTCGAGCTCCTACGAGCAGTACTTC. This sequence encodes CASKRGSSSYEQYF.

This clone was seen a single time. This chain joins TRBV18 and TRBJ1-1; 9 nucleotides line up with TRBD1. The germline CDR1 and CDR2 sequences are KGHSH and LQKENI. After removal of 6 bases from V and 2 bases from J, the junction contained 4 bases not matched to a gene. The CDR3 loop spans 14 amino acids. The CDR3 is CASSRQGVNTEAFF. The CDR3 coding sequence is TGTGCCAGCTCGCGACAGGGGGTTAACACTGAAGCTTTCTTT.

The chain carries TRBV7-3 and TRBJ2-5, with TRBD1 identical over 7 bases. There are 15 residues in the CDR3. The germline CDR1 and CDR2 sequences are SGHTA and FQGTGA. J was trimmed by 2 bases and V by 4 bases; bases with no gene match: 7. The CDR3 nucleotides read TGTGCCAGCAGCTATGGACAGGCCCGGCAAGAGACCCAGTACTTC. Translation: CASSYGQARQETQYF.

V and J are TRBV6-1 and TRBJ1-1; no clear D gene. The CDR3 spans 13 residues. Germline loops: CDR1 MNHNS, CDR2 SASEGT. Trimming cost V 2 bases and J 0 bases, with 4 bases left between them. This chain's CDR3 is CASSELVNTEAFF. CDR3 coding DNA: TGTGCCAGCAGTGAACTGGTGAACACTGAAGCTTTCTTT.

The chain joins TRBV5-8 to TRBJ1-4, with a weak D call TRBD1 (6 bases). The length of the CDR3 is 17 residues. Trimming removed 0 bases from V and 0 bases from J, with 12 bases in between. Germline loops: CDR1 SGHTS, CDR2 YDEGEE. Here the CDR3 reads CASSLGQGRTTNEKLFF. The DNA of the CDR3 is TGTGCCAGCAGCTTGGGTCAGGGGAGGACAACTAATGAAAAACTGTTTTTT.

The chain uses TRBV5-1 and TRBJ2-7; 7 bases map to TRBD2. Germline V gives CDR1 SGHRS, CDR2 YFSETQ. The CDR3 totals 17 residues. J gave up 0 bases and V 0 bases, and 9 bases lay outside the gene matches. CDR3 sequence reads: CASSLGGLGGSSYEQYF. CDR3 bases: TGCGCCAGCAGCTTGGGAGGCCTAGGCGGGAGCTCCTACGAGCAGTACTTC.

This chain links TRBV4-1 with TRBJ1-1; the D gene is possibly TRBD1 (5 bases). Trimming pared 1 base from V and 0 bases from J, leaving 9 bases between. There are 15 residues in the CDR3. The germline V gene has CDR1 MGHRA and CDR2 YSYEKL. Written as DNA, the CDR3 is TGCGCCAGCAGCCAAGCCCCAGGGATGAACACTGAAGCTTTCTTT. Translating it yields CASSQAPGMNTEAFF.

V and J are TRBV6-6 and TRBJ2-3, with D possibly being TRBD1 or TRBD2 (6 bases each). Germline values: CDR1 MNHNY, CDR2 SVGAGI (reference sequence). This CDR3 has 15 amino acids. Deletions cut 5 bases from V and 2 bases from J, with 14 bases between. The CDR3 loop is CASSLLGGPTDTQYF. In DNA form, the CDR3 reads TGTGCCAGCAGTCTTCTTGGGGGGCCCACAGATACGCAGTATTTT.

The V gene is TRBV19, the J gene TRBJ2-3; 10 nucleotides match TRBD2. The CDR3 is made up of 16 amino acids. CDR1 is LNHDA, CDR2 SQIVND, per germline (reference sequence). Trimming at V came to 3 bases and at J to 2 bases, leaving 5 bases not matched to a gene. The CDR3 protein is CASSMGLASDTDTQYF. In DNA, the CDR3 is TGTGCCAGTAGTATGGGACTAGCGAGCGACACAGATACGCAGTATTTT.